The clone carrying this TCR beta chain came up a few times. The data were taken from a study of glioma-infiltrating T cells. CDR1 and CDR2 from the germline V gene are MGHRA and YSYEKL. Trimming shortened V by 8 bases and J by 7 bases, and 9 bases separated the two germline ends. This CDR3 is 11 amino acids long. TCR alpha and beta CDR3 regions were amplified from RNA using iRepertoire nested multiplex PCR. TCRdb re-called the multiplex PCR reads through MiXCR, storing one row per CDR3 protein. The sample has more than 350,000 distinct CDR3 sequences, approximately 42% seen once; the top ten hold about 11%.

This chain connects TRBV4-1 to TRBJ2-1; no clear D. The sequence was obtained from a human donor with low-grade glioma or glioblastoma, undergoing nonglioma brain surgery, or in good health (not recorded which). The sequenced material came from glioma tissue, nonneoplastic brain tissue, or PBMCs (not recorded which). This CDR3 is CASPRRNEQFF. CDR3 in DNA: TGCGCCAGCCCCCGCCGGAATGAGCAGTTCTTC.